Here is one T cell receptor beta chain with its context. The junction does not match germline at one end; this may be a read error. This record comes from a study of T cells in Graves' hyperthyroidism and ophthalmopathy. Germline V gene lookup returns CDR1 WSHSY and CDR2 SAAADI. The CDR3 contains 18 residues. It was RNA transcripts that yielded the amplified TCR beta CDR3 regions. TCR CDR3 underwent first-round RT-PCR with the HTBI primer set. TCRdb re-called the multiplex PCR reads through MiXCR, storing one row per CDR3 protein. The top ten clones hold just over 8% of a sample with hundreds of thousands of distinct CDR3 sequences, about 45% of them seen once.

What was sequenced was peripheral blood or thyroid tissue (not recorded which). This chain connects TRBV10-2 to TRBJ1-6; 9 positions agree with TRBD1. This TCR derives from a young woman with Graves' hyperthyroidism. CDR3 region: CASSLMRQGVSYNSPLHF. CDR3 sequence (DNA): TGTGCCAGCAGTTTAATGAGACAGGGGGTGTCCTATAATTCACCCCTCCACTTT.